The sequence of this T cell receptor beta chain was determined in a study of T cells in Graves' hyperthyroidism and ophthalmopathy. Overall study context: Upon initial diagnosis and before any treatment, peripheral blood was collected.

Stable hyperthyroidism: no ophthalmopathy progression over 18 months of follow-up. This clonotype has only a few counts. TCR beta CDR3 sequences were amplified from RNA transcripts. When the TCR CDR3 underwent first-round RT-PCR, the HTBI primer set was used. Via MiXCR, TCRdb re-called the multiplex PCR reads, giving one row per CDR3 protein. The sample contains some 440,000 distinct CDR3 sequences, more than 15% of which appear only once. The CDR3 loop spans 15 amino acids. Germline V gene sequence: CDR1 MNHEY, CDR2 SMNVEV (reference sequence). V was pared by 5 bases and J by 0 bases, with 11 bases between.

The material sequenced was blood. The source is a woman aged 18-29 years with Graves' hyperthyroidism. This chain joins TRBV27 and TRBJ1-5; a possible D gene is TRBD1 (5 bases). CDR3 residues: CASSRRDGSNQPQHF. CDR3 coding DNA: TGTGCCAGCAGTCGGAGGGACGGTAGCAATCAGCCCCAGCATTTT.